Detailed here is one T cell receptor beta chain. The data derive from a study of blood T cell repertoires in COVID-19. About the study: Both acute and convalescent COVID-19 samples were obtained from the United States, Italy and Spain. T cells, B-cell-depleted T cells, or PBMCs supplied cDNA or gDNA.

Here immunoSEQ multiplex PCR was the method, and the copy in TCRdb shows in-frame clones only, minus some. This table holds 200,000 to 250,000 clones, around 81% found once. The V gene lost 0 bases and the J gene lost 2 bases, with 10 bases spanning the gap. Germline V CDR1 and CDR2: LNHDA, SQIVND (reference sequence). The CDR3 spans 15 residues. Cohort allocation depended upon clinical history that participants reported. V gene TRBV19 combines with J gene TRBJ2-5; a possible D gene is TRBD2 (5 bases). The receptor was derived from a woman between 35 and 50 years old with acute COVID-19. The sequencing input was PBMCs or T cells enriched from blood (not recorded which). The CDR3 here is CASSIEPRGQETQYF. DNA of the CDR3: TGTGCCAGTAGTATAGAACCGCGCGGGCAAGAGACCCAGTACTTC.